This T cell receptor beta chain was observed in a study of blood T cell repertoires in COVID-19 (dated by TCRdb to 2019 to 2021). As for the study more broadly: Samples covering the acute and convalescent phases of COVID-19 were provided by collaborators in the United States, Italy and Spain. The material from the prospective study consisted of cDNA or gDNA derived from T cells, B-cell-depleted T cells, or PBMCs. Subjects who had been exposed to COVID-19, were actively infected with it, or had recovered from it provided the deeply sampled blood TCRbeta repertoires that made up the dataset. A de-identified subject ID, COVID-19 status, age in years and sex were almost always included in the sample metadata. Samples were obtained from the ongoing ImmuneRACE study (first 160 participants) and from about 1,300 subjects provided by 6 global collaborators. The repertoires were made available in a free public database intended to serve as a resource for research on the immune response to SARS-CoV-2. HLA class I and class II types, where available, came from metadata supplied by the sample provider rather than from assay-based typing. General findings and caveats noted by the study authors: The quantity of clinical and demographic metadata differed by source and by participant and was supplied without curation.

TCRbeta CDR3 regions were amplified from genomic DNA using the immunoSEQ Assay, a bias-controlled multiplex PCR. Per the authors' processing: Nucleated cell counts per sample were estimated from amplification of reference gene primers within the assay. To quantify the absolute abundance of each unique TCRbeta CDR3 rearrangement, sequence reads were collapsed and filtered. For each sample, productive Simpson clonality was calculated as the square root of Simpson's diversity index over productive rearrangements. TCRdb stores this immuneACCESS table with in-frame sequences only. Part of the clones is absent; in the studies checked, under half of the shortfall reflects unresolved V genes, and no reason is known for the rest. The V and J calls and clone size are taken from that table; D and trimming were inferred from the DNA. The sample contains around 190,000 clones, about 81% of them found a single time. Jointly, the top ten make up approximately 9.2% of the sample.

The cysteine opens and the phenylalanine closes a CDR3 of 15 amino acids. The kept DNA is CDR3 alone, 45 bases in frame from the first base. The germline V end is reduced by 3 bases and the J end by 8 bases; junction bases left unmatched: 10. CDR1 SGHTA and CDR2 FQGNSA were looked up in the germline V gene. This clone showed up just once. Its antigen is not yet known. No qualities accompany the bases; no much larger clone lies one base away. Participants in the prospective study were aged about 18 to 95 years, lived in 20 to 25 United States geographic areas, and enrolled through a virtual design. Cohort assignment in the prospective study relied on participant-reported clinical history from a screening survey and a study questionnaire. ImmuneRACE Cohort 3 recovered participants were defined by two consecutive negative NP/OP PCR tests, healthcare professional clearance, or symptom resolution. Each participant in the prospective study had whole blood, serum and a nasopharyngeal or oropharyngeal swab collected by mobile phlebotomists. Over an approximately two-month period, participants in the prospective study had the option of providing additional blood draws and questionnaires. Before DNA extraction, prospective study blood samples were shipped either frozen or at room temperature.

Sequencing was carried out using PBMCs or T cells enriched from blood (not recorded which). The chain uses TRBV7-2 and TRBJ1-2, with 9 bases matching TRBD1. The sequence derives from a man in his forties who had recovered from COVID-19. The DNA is TGTGCCAGCAGCTTGCAGGGACAGGGCATGGGCGGCTACACCTTC. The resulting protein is CASSLQGQGMGGYTF.